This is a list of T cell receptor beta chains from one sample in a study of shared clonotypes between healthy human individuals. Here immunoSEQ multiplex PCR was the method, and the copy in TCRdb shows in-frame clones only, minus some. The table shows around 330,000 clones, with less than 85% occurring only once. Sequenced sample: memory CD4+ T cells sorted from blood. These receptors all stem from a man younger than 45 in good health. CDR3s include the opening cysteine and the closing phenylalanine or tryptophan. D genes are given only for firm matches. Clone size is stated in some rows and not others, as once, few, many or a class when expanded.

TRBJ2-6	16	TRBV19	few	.	TGTGCCAGTAGTATAGTCCCAGGGGCTGGGGCCAACGTCCTGACTTTC	CASSIVPGAGANVLTF
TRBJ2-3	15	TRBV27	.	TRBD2	TGTGCCAGCAATCCGCGGGAGACCGGCACAGATACGCAGTATTTT	CASNPRETGTDTQYF
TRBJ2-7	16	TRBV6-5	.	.	TGTGCCAGCAGTTCCAGCCAGGGATCCTCCCCGCGGGAGCAGTACTTC	CASSSSQGSSPREQYF
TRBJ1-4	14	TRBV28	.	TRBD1	TGTGCCAGCAGTCCCCCGGGACAGGGCGAAAAACTGTTTTTT	CASSPPGQGEKLFF
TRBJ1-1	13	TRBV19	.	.	TGTGCCAGTATCAAGGACCCCGGGACTGAAGCTTTCTTT	CASIKDPGTEAFF
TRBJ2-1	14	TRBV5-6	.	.	TGTGCCAGCAGCCGAGGTAGGGCTTACAATGAGCAGTTCTTC	CASSRGRAYNEQFF
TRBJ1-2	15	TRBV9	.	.	TGTGCCAGCAGTGTTACCCCGGGACAAGTGAGGGGCTACACCTTC	CASSVTPGQVRGYTF
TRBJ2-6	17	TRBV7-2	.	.	TGTGCCAGCAGCACAGTAGATATGGGGGCTGGGGCCAACGTCCTGACTTTC	CASSTVDMGAGANVLTF
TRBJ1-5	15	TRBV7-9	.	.	TGTGCCAGCAGCTACCCCCTCCCTAAAGATCAGCCCCAGCATTTT	CASSYPLPKDQPQHF
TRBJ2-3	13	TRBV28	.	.	TGTGCCAGCACCGGCAGGGTACCAGATACGCAGTATTTT	CASTGRVPDTQYF
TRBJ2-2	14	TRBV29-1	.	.	TGCAGCGTTCGGGGTATCATCAACACCGGGGAGCTGTTTTTT	CSVRGIINTGELFF
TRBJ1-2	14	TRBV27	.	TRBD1	TGTGCCAGCCGGGGGGGAGACAGGGCATATGGCTACACCTTC	CASRGGDRAYGYTF
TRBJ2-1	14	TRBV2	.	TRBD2	TGTGCCAGCATCCTAGCGGGAGGAGGTGATGAGCAGTTCTTC	CASILAGGGDEQFF
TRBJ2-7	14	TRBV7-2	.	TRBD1	TGTGCCAGCAGCCAAGGGGGCGGAACCTACGAGCAGTACTTC	CASSQGGGTYEQYF
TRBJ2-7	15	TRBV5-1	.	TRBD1	TGCGCCAGCAGCTCCAGGGGGCGCTTACTGGGCGAGCAGTACTTC	CASSSRGRLLGEQYF
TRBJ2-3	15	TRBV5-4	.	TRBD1	TGTGCCAGCAGCTTAGCGGGACAGGGCGGAGATACGCAGTATTTT	CASSLAGQGGDTQYF
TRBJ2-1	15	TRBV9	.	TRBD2	TGTGCCAGCAGCGTAGAAGCTAGCGGGGCGACAAAACAGTTCTTC	CASSVEASGATKQFF
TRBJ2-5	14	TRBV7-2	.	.	TGTGCCACCCCCCGGAGTCAAGGAGAAGAGACCCAGTACTTC	CATPRSQGEETQYF
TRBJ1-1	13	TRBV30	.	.	TGTGCCTGGAGTGGCAGGGGTGGCACTGAAGCTTTCTTT	CAWSGRGGTEAFF
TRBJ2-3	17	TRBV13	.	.	TGTGCCAGCAGCTCCCCCCCTGCGGAGGGCCAGACAGATACGCAGTATTTT	CASSSPPAEGQTDTQYF
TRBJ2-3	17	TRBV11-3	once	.	TGTGCCAGCAGCTTTGCCCCCCCGGGGAGGCCCACAGATACGCAGTATTTT	CASSFAPPGRPTDTQYF
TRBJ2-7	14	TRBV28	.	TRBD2	TGTGCCAGCAGCTCGGGACTAGTGGACACCGGGCAGTACTTC	CASSSGLVDTGQYF
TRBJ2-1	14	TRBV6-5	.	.	TGTGCCAGCAGTTACTCGAAGGGGCGGAATGAGCAGTTCTTC	CASSYSKGRNEQFF
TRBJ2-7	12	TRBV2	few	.	TGTGCCAGCAGTGGGACTACCTACGAGCAGTACTTC	CASSGTTYEQYF
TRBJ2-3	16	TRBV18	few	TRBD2	TGTGCCAGCTCACCCGGGACTAGCGGGAGAATTAATACGCAGTATTTT	CASSPGTSGRINTQYF
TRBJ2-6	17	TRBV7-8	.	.	TGTGCCAGCAGCTTACGGACAGTCAGCTCTGGGGCCAACGTCCTGACTTTC	CASSLRTVSSGANVLTF
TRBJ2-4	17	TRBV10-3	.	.	TGTGCCATCAGTGACGGTTTTGGCAACAGGGCAATAAACATTCAGTACTTC	CAISDGFGNRAINIQYF
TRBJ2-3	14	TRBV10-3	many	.	TGTGCCATCAGTGGTAGCGGTACCACAGATACGCAGTATTTT	CAISGSGTTDTQYF
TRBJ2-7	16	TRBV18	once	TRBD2	TGTGCCAGCTCACCACTAAGCCTGGGACTAGCTCCCGAGCAGTACTTC	CASSPLSLGLAPEQYF
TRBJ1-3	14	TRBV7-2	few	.	TGTGCCAGCAGCTTTTTTACGGCTGGAAACACCATATATTTT	CASSFFTAGNTIYF
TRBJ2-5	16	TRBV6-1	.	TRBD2	TGTGCCAGCAGTGGGCAGCGGGAGAGGTGGGCGGAGACCCAGTACTTC	CASSGQRERWAETQYF
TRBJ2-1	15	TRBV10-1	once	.	TGCGCCAGCAGTCCCCTCGGAACTGGCCTACAGGAGCAGTTCTTC	CASSPLGTGLQEQFF
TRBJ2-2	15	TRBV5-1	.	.	TGCGCCAGCAGCTTATCCAGCGGAAACACCGGGGAGCTGTTTTTT	CASSLSSGNTGELFF
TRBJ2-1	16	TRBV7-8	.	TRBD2	TGTGCCAGCAGCTTAGCGGGAGGGTCGGCCTACAATGAGCAGTTCTTC	CASSLAGGSAYNEQFF
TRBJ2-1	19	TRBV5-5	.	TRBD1	TGTGCCAGCTGTTGGCCCCCGGGACAGGGGTCGAGCTCCTACAATGAGCAGTTCTTC	CASCWPPGQGSSSYNEQFF
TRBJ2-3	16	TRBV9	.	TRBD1	TGTGCCAGCAGCTCGCGGACAGGGCTTGCGATAGATACGCAGTATTTT	CASSSRTGLAIDTQYF
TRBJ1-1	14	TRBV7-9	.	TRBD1	TGTGCCAGCAGCGAGAGTGGCCAGACAGGGAGAGCTTTCTTT	CASSESGQTGRAFF
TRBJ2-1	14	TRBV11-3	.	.	TGTGCCAGCAGCTTAGATCCGGGGTACAATGAGCAGTTCTTC	CASSLDPGYNEQFF
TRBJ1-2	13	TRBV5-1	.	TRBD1	TGCGCCAGCAGCGTGGACAGGGGAACTGGCTACACCTTC	CASSVDRGTGYTF
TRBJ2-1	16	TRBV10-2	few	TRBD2	TGCGCCAGCAGTGGAAGGACTAGCGTCTCCTACAATGAGCAGTTCTTC	CASSGRTSVSYNEQFF
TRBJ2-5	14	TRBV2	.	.	TGTGCCGGGACGATACAGGGTCGGGGAGAGACCCAGTACTTC	CAGTIQGRGETQYF